This record concerns one T cell receptor (beta chain) sequence. The target of this receptor is not known. The record has no base qualities; no much larger clone is one base away. The immunoSEQ Assay, a bias-controlled multiplex PCR, was used to amplify TCRbeta CDR3 regions from genomic DNA. The authors' pipeline ran thus. Within the assay, amplification of reference gene primers was used to estimate how many nucleated cells each sample contained. Sequence reads were collapsed and filtered to measure the absolute abundance of every unique TCRbeta CDR3 rearrangement. For each sample, productive Simpson clonality was calculated as the square root of Simpson's diversity index over productive rearrangements. TCRdb re-hosts the immuneACCESS table, in-frame sequences only. Its copies lack some clones; in the studies checked, an unresolved V gene accounts for under half of them, and the cause for the rest is not known. V and J calls and clone size are copied from that table; D and trimming were computed from the DNA. The sample has 160,000 or so clones on record, around four fifths of them singletons. The ten largest make up approximately 6.2% of the sample.

The CDR3 contains 14 residues, cysteine and phenylalanine counted. The kept DNA is CDR3 alone, 42 bases in frame from the first base. V sheds 8 bases and J sheds 3 bases, leaving 17 bases between their ends. The germline V gene provides CDR1 SNHLY and CDR2 FYNNEI. Whole blood was collected in K2EDTA tubes by collaborating institutions according to the institutions' own protocols. For TCRbeta analysis, collaborator samples were shipped as frozen whole blood, as isolated PBMCs, or as DNA extracted from either sample type. The entry originates in a study of blood T cell repertoires in COVID-19 (dated by TCRdb to about 2020). As for the study more broadly: Samples from collaborators originated in the United States, Italy and Spain and spanned both the acute and convalescent phases of COVID-19. Deeply sampled blood TCRbeta repertoires from subjects exposed to, actively infected with, or recovered from COVID-19 were included in the dataset. The repertoires were released in a freely available public database meant as a resource for research on the immune response to SARS-CoV-2. Where available, HLA class I and class II types were obtained from metadata supplied by the sample provider rather than from assay-based typing. Samples were obtained from the ongoing ImmuneRACE study (first 160 participants) and from approximately 1,200 subjects provided by 6 global collaborators. The prospective study material was composed of cDNA or gDNA derived from T cells, B-cell-depleted T cells, or PBMCs. The sample metadata nearly always contained a de-identified subject ID, COVID-19 status, age in years and sex.

What the study reported, not specific to this receptor: Clinical and demographic metadata were provided uncurated, with the amount varying by source and participant.

Sequences were obtained from peripheral blood. This chain is built from TRBV2 and TRBJ2-7, with a tentative D gene TRBD1 over 6 matching bases. The source is a man aged 70-80 years with active or convalescent COVID-19. The CDR3 loop reads CASSVQGLRYEQYF. The DNA sequence is as follows: TGTGCCAGCTCCGTACAGGGCTTGCGCTACGAGCAGTACTTC. Extended through the reference TRBV2 and TRBJ2-7 proteins, this CDR3 yields the full variable domain: EPEVTQTPSHQVTQMGQEVILRCVPISNHLYFYWYRQILGQKVEFLVSFYNNEISEKSEIFDDQFSVERPDGSNFTLKIRSTKLEDSAMYFCASSVQGLRYEQYFGPGTRLTVT.